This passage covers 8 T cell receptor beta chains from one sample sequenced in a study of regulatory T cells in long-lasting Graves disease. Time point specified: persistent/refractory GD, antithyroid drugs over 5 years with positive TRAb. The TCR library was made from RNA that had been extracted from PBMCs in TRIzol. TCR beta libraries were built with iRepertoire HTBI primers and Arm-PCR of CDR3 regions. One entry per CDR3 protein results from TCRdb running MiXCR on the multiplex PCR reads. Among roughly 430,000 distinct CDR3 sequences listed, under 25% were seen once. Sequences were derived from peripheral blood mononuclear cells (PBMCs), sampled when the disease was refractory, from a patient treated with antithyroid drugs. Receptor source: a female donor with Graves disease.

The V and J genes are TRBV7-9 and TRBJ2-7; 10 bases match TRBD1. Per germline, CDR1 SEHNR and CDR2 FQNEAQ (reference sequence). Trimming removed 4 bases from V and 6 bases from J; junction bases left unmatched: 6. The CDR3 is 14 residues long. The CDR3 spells CASSWDRGNREQYF. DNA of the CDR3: TGTGCCAGCAGCTGGGACAGGGGAAATCGCGAGCAGTACTTC.

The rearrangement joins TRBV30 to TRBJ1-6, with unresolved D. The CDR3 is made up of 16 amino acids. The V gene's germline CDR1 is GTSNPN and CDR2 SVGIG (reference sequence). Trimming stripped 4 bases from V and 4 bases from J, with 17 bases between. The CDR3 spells CAWMSRYPGYNSPLHF. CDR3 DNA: TGTGCCTGGATGTCGAGGTATCCTGGATATAATTCACCCCTCCACTTT.

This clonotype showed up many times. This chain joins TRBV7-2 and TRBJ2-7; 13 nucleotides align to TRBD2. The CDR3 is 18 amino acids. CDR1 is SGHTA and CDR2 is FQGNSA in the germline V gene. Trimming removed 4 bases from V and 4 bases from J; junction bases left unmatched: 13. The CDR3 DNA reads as TGTGCCAGCAGCTCCAGGACTAGCGGGAGAGTGAGTTTTTACGAGCAGTACTTC. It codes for CASSSRTSGRVSFYEQYF.

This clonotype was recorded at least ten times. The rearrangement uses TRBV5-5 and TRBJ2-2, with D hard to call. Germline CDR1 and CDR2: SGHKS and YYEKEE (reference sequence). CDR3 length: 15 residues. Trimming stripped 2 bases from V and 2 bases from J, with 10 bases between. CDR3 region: CASSFILGNTGELFF. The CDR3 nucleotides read TGTGCCAGCAGCTTTATTCTGGGAAACACCGGGGAGCTGTTTTTT.

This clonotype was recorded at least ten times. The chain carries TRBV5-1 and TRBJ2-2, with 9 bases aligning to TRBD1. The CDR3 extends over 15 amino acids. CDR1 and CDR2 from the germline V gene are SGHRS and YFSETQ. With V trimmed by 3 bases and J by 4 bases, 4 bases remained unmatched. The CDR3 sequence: CASSSGTGSTGELFF. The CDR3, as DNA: TGCGCCAGCAGCTCCGGGACAGGGTCCACCGGGGAGCTGTTTTTT.

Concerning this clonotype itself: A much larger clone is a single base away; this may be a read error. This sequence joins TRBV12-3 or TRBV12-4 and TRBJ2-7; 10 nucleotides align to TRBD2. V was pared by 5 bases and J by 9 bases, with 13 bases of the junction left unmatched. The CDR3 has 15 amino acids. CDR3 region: CASSQGASGSGGQYF. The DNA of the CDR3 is TGTGCCAGCAGTCAAGGGGCTAGCGGGAGTGGAGGGCAGTACTTC.

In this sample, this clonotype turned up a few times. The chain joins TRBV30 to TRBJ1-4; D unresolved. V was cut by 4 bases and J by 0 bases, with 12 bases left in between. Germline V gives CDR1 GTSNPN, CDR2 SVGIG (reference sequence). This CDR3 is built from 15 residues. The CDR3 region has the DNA TGTGCCTGGACTCGGAGCCGAGCAACTAATGAAAAACTGTTTTTT. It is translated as CAWTRSRATNEKLFF.

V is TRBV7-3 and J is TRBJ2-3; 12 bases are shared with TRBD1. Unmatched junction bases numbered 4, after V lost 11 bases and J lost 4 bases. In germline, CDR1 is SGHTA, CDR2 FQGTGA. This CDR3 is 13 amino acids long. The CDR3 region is CASGTGGADTQYF. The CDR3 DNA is TGTGCCTCCGGGACAGGGGGCGCAGATACGCAGTATTTT. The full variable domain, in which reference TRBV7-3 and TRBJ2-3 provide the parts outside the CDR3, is GAGVSQTPSNKVTEKGKYVELRCDPISGHTALYWYRQSLGQGPEFLIYFQGTGAADDSGLPNDRFFAVRPEGSVSTLKIQRTERGDSAVYLCASGTGGADTQYFGPGTRLTVL.